This record concerns one TCR beta chain sequence. Trimming took 3 bases from V and 0 from J; bases not matched to a gene: 8. Germline CDR1 is SGDLS and CDR2 is YYNGEE. This CDR3 is 18 amino acids long. The data were taken from a study of blood T cell repertoires in COVID-19. Profiled with immunoSEQ multiplex PCR; TCRdb holds only in-frame clones, not every one. Seen here are 50,000 to 75,000 clones, about 94% observed once, and the top ten hold approximately 2.6%. The gene calls are TRBV9 and TRBJ2-6; 8 bases are shared with TRBD1. The receptor's source is a man between 65 and 80 years old with active COVID-19. The specimen sequenced was peripheral blood. CDR3 loop: CASSGDRGSRSGANVLTF. The DNA for the CDR3 is TGTGCCAGCAGCGGAGACAGGGGTTCCCGCTCTGGGGCCAACGTCCTGACTTTC.